These T cell receptor beta chains were read from a single sample in a study of blood T cell repertoires in COVID-19. TCRdb's copy holds only in-frame clones and misses some; the assay was immunoSEQ multiplex PCR. The repertoire includes about 350,000 clones, 80% to 90% of them detected once, and approximately 9.4% sits in the top ten. The source material was peripheral blood. The receptors derive from a man aged 25 to 45 with COVID-19, enrolled during active disease. CDR3s include the opening cysteine and the closing phenylalanine or tryptophan. D genes are given only for firm matches.

d_call | j_call | v_call | cdr3_length | cdr3_nt | cdr3_aa
TRBD1 | TRBJ2-1 | TRBV25-1 | 16 | TGTGCCAGCAGTGGCGGGACAGGGGACTCCTACAATGAGCAGTTCTTC | CASSGGTGDSYNEQFF
NA | TRBJ2-3 | TRBV5-4 | 16 | TGTGCCAGCAGCATCACGACAGGTTCAGGCACAGATACGCAGTATTTT | CASSITTGSGTDTQYF
NA | TRBJ1-5 | TRBV12-5 | 14 | TGTGCTAGTGGTTGGGAAGGGGCATTAGAGCCCCAGCATTTT | CASGWEGALEPQHF
NA | TRBJ1-2 | TRBV3-1/TRBV3-2 | 16 | TGTGCCAGCAGCACGCTGACCCCCGACCCGGGGTATGGCTACACCTTC | CASSTLTPDPGYGYTF
TRBD1 | TRBJ1-1 | TRBV28 | 13 | TGTGCCAGCAGTTCCACAGGGGTACCTGAAGCTTTCTTT | CASSSTGVPEAFF
TRBD1 | TRBJ2-7 | TRBV6-5 | 15 | TGTGCCAGCAGACCTCCTAGGGACAGGGGCTACGAGCAGTACTTC | CASRPPRDRGYEQYF
NA | TRBJ2-7 | TRBV28 | 13 | TGTGCCAGCAGCAACCGGAGACTTAACGAGCAGTACTTC | CASSNRRLNEQYF
NA | TRBJ1-1 | TRBV6-5 | 13 | TGTGCCAGCAAGGGGTTGGGCAACACTGAAGCTTTCTTT | CASKGLGNTEAFF
TRBD2 | TRBJ2-1 | TRBV30 | 15 | TGTGCCTGGAGGTTAGCGGGAGGGCCCTACAATGAGCAGTTCTTC | CAWRLAGGPYNEQFF
TRBD2 | TRBJ2-5 | TRBV27 | 14 | TGTGCCAGCCTTCCTAGCGGGAGGTCGGAGACCCAGTACTTC | CASLPSGRSETQYF
NA | TRBJ2-7 | TRBV25-1 | 13 | TGTGCCAGCAGTGATATGGGCAGGGACGAGCAGTACTTC | CASSDMGRDEQYF